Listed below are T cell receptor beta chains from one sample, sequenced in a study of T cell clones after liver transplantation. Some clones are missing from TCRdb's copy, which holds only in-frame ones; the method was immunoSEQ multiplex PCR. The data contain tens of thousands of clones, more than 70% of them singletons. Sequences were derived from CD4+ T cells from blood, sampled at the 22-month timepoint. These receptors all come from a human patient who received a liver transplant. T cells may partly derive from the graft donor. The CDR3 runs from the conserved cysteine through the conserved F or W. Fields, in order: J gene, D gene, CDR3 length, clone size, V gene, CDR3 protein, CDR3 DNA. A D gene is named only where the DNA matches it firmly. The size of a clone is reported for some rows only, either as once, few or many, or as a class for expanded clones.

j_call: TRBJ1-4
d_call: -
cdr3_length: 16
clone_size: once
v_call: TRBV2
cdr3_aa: CASSGGRTLPGEKLFF
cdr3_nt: TGTGCCAGCAGTGGGGGTAGGACCCTCCCTGGTGAAAAACTGTTTTTT

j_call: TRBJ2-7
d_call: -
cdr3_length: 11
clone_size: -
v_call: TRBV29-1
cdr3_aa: CSVARGYEQYF
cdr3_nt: TGCAGCGTTGCGCGGGGTTACGAGCAGTACTTC

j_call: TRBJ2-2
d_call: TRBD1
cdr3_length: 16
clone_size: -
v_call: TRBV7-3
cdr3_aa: CASSERQGVDTGELFF
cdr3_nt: TGTGCCAGCAGCGAGAGACAGGGGGTAGATACCGGGGAGCTGTTTTTT

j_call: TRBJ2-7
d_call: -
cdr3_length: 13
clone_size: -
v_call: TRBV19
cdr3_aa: CASMGTESYEQYF
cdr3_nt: TGTGCCAGTATGGGGACGGAGTCCTACGAGCAGTACTTC

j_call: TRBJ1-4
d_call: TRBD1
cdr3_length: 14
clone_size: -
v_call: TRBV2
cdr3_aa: CASRDRFTNEKLFF
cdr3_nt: TGTGCCAGCAGGGACAGGTTCACTAATGAAAAACTGTTTTTT

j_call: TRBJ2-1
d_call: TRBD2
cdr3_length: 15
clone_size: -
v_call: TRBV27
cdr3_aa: CASNSGGISYNEQFF
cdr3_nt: TGTGCCAGCAATAGCGGGGGCATCTCCTACAATGAGCAGTTCTTC

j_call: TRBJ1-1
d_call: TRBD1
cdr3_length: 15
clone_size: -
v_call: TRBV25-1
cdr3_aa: CASSEASGTGGEAFF
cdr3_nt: TGTGCCAGCAGTGAAGCCTCAGGGACAGGTGGGGAAGCTTTCTTT

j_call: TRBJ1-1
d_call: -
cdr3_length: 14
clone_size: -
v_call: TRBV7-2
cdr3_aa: CASSFAKDSTEAFF
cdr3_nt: TGTGCCAGCAGCTTTGCAAAGGATAGCACTGAAGCTTTCTTT

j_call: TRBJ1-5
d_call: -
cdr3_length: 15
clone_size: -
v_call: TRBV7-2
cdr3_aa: CASSAQSGGGQPQHF
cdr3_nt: TGTGCCAGCAGCGCTCAATCGGGGGGTGGGCAGCCCCAGCATTTT

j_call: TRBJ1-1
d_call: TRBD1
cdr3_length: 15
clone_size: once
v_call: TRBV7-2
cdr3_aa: CASSLGRGRWTEAFF
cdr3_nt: TGTGCCAGCAGCTTAGGGAGGGGGCGGTGGACTGAAGCTTTCTTT

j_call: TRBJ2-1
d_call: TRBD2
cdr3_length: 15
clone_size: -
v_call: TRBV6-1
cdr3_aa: CASMRLAGDYNEQFF
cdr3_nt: TGTGCCAGCATGAGACTAGCGGGGGACTACAATGAGCAGTTCTTC

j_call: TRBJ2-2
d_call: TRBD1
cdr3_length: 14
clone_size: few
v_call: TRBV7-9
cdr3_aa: CASRGGRDTGELFF
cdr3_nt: TGTGCCAGCAGAGGGGGCAGGGACACCGGGGAGCTGTTTTTT

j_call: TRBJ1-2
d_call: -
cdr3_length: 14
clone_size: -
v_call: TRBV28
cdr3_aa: CASSLPGGTYGYTF
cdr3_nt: TGTGCCAGCAGTCTCCCCGGCGGGACTTATGGCTACACCTTC

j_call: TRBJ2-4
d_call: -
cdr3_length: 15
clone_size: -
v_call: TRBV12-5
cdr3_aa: CASGLVLGWGDIQYF
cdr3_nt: TGTGCTAGTGGTTTGGTACTGGGGTGGGGGGACATTCAGTACTTC

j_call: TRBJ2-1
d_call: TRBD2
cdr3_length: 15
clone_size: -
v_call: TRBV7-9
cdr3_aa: CASSLQLAGGREQFF
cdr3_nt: TGTGCCAGCAGCTTACAACTAGCGGGGGGGAGAGAGCAGTTCTTC

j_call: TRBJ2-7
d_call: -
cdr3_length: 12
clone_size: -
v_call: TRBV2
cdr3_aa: CASRETSYEQYF
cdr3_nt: TGTGCCAGCAGGGAGACATCCTACGAGCAGTACTTC

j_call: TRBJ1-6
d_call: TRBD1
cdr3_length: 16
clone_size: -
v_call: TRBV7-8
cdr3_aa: CASSGHTGGTNSPLHF
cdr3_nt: TGTGCCAGCAGTGGACATACAGGGGGCACGAATTCACCCCTCCACTTT

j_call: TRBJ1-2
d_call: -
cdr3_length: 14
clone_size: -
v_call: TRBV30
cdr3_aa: CAWSHGTAAYGYTF
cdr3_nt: TGTGCCTGGAGCCACGGGACGGCGGCCTATGGCTACACCTTC

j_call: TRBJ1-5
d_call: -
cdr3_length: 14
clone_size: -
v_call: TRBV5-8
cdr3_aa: CASSLEGFNQPQHF
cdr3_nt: TGTGCCAGCAGCTTGGAAGGGTTCAATCAGCCCCAGCATTTT

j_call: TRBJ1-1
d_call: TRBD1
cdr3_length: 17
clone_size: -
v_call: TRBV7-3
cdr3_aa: CASSSKGPGTVNTEAFF
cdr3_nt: TGTGCCAGCAGCTCAAAGGGTCCCGGGACAGTGAACACTGAAGCTTTCTTT

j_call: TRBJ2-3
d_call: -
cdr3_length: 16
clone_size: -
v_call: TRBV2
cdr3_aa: CASSDPGAVTEDTQYF
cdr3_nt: TGTGCCAGCAGTGATCCGGGGGCCGTTACGGAAGATACGCAGTATTTT

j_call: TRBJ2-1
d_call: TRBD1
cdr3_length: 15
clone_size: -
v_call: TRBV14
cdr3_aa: CASSHRQGYGNEQFF
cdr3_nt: TGTGCCAGCAGCCACCGACAGGGTTACGGCAATGAGCAGTTCTTC

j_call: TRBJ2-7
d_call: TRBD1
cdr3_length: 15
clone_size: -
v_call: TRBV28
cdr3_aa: CASSRRGQGNHEQYF
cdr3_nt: TGTGCCAGCAGTCGCCGGGGACAGGGAAACCACGAGCAGTACTTC

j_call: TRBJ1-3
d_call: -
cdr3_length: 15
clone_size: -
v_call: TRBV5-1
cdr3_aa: CASSTFQGSGNTIYF
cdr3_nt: TGCGCCAGCAGCACCTTCCAGGGGAGTGGAAACACCATATATTTT

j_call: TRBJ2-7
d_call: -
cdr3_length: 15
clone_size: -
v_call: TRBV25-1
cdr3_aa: CASSEVASGQYEQYF
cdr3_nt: TGTGCCAGCAGTGAAGTCGCCTCAGGGCAGTACGAGCAGTACTTC

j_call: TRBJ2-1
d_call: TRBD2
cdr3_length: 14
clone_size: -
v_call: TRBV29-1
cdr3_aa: CSVKSGDTHNEQFF
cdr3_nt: TGCAGCGTTAAGAGCGGGGATACCCACAATGAGCAGTTCTTC

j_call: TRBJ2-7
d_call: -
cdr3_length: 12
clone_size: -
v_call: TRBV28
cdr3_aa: CASEQGTYEQYF
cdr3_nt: TGTGCCAGCGAACAGGGAACCTACGAGCAGTACTTC

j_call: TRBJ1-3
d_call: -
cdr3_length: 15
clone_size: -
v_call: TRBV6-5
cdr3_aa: CASSYMAGLGNTIYF
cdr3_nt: TGTGCCAGCAGTTACATGGCGGGACTTGGAAACACCATATATTTT

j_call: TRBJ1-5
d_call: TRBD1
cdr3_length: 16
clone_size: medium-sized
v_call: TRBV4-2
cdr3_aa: CASSQEVRQGGQPQHF
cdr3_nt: TGTGCCAGCAGCCAAGAAGTGAGACAGGGAGGCCAGCCCCAGCATTTT